Shown below are 2 T cell receptor beta chains from a single sample sequenced in a study of blood T cell repertoires in COVID-19. TCRdb's copy holds only in-frame clones and misses some; the assay was immunoSEQ multiplex PCR. The table lists approximately 170,000 clones, approximately 82% of them singletons. The sample comprised peripheral blood. The receptor set was obtained from a man between 65 and 80 years old who had recovered from COVID-19.

This chain links TRBV2 with TRBJ1-5; D remains unclear. V shed 4 bases and J shed 2 bases, with 9 bases lying between them. There are 14 residues in the CDR3. Germline CDR1 and CDR2: SNHLY and FYNNEI. CDR3 sequence (DNA): TGTGCCAGCAGTGGGTCAGGCGGCAATCAGCCCCAGCATTTT. This translates into CASSGSGGNQPQHF.

The V and J genes are TRBV11-2 and TRBJ2-1; weak D call: TRBD2 (5 bases). Trimming took off 5 bases at V and 8 bases at J, with 10 bases between the two ends. Germline V lookup: CDR1 SGHAT, CDR2 FQNNGV. The CDR3 loop spans 12 amino acids. Here the CDR3 DNA reads TGTGCCAGCAGCCCCGGGGAGCATGAGCAGTTCTTC. Translating it yields CASSPGEHEQFF.